This T cell receptor (beta chain) was captured by sequencing in a study of cytomegalovirus exposure and HLA in healthy donors. Overall study results and limits: A missense DCLRE1C variant was associated with V- and J-gene trimming of TCR beta chains in a later analysis, and an independent cohort replicated the association. Relative to equally common others, HLA-associated TCR beta chains showed greater clonal expansion in a later analysis.

Donors consisted of healthy bone marrow donors. A multiplex PCR was run with 60 Vbeta primers and 13 Jbeta primers. This table comes from immunoSEQ multiplex PCR, and its TCRdb copy is limited to in-frame clones, with some not included. The data contain approximately 150,000 clones, about 66% of them singletons. Remarks on this clone: Its target is unknown.

The CDR3 consists of 19 residues. CDR1 SGHNT and CDR2 YYREEE come from the germline V gene (reference sequence). The V gene end was trimmed by 0 bases and the J gene end by 2 bases; junction bases not matched to a gene: 12. The rearrangement uses TRBV5-4 and TRBJ2-4; 9 bases are a match to TRBD2. This TCR derives from a male donor in good health and CMV-seronegative. Input material: PBMCs. The CDR3 region has the DNA TGTGCCAGCAGCTTGGTGGGCGGGGGGGCCAGTGGAACCAAAAACATTCAGTACTTC. This sequence encodes CASSLVGGGASGTKNIQYF.